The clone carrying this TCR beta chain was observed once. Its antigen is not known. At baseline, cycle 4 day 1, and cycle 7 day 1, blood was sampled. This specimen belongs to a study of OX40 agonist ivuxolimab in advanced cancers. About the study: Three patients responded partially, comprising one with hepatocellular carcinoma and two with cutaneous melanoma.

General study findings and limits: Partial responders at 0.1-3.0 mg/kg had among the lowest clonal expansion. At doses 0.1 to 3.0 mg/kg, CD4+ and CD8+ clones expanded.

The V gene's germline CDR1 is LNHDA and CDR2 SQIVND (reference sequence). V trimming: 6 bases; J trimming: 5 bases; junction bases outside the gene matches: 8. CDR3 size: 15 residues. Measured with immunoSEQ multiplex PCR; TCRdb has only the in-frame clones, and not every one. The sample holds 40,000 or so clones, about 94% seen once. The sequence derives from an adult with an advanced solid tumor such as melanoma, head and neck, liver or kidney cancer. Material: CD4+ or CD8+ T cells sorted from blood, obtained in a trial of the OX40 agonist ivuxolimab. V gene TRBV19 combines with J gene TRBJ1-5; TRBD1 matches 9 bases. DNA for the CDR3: TGTGCCAGTAGCAAAACAGGGGGCGCCCATCAGCCCCAGCATTTT. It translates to CASSKTGGAHQPQHF.